This record concerns one TCR beta chain sequence. Its antigen is currently unknown. The junction and the germline gene differ at one end; a read error may be behind it. A second PCR of 7 to 11 cycles used a sample-barcoded 5' primer and a J-beta primer mix. In TCRdb, the 5' RACE reads were re-called with MiXCR into one record per CDR3 protein. The sample consists of hundreds of thousands of distinct CDR3 sequences, roughly 47% of them appearing once. This entry belongs to a study of blood T cells in healthy people across ages. At the level of the study: T cells yielded about one barcoded beta molecule per two cells through template switching.

Study-level results: Older age coincided with a roughly linear decline in TCR beta diversity per million T cells.

The authors drew around 9.3 milliliters of peripheral blood from each donor. Input material: blood. The receptor was isolated from a woman aged 55-70 years in good health.

The CDR3 spells CSAKQGAGATGAFF. DNA of the CDR3: TGCAGTGCTAAACAGGGGGCTGGGGCCACTGGAGCTTTCTTT. The chain carries TRBV20-1 and TRBJ1-1; 9 nucleotides line up with TRBD1. Germline lookup yields CDR1 DFQATT and CDR2 SNEGSKA (reference sequence). The length of the CDR3 is 14 residues.